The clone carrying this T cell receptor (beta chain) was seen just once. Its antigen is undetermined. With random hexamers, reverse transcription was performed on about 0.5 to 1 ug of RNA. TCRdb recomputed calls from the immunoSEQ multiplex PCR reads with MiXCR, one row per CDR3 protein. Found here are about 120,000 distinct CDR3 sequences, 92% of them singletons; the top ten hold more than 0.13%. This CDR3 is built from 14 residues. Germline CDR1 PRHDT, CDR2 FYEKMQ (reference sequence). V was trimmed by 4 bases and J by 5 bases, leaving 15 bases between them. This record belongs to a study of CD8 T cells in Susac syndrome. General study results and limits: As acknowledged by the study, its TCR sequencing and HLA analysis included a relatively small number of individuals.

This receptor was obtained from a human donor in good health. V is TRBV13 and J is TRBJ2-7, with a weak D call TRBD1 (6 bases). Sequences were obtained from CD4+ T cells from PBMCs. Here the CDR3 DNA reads TGTGCCAGCAGCTCCGGGACATGGGATAACGAGCAGTACTTC. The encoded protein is CASSSGTWDNEQYF.